A selection of T cell receptor beta chains follows, all from one sample in a study of blood T cell repertoires in COVID-19. Measured with immunoSEQ multiplex PCR; TCRdb has only the in-frame clones, and not every one. The repertoire holds roughly 180,000 clones, with roughly 84% as singletons. The sequenced material came from peripheral blood. Receptors were obtained from an elderly woman with active or convalescent COVID-19. Both conserved end residues are part of each CDR3. D genes are given only for firm matches. Clone size is given for some rows only: seen once, a few or many times, or a class if the clone is expanded.

j_call: TRBJ1-2; clone_size: once; d_call: .; v_call: TRBV30; cdr3_nt: TGTGCCTGGAGTTCCCTGGGGGGTTTCTACGGCTACACCTTC; cdr3_aa: CAWSSLGGFYGYTF
j_call: TRBJ2-7; clone_size: .; d_call: TRBD1; v_call: TRBV2; cdr3_nt: TGTGCCAGCAGGACAGGGCGGTACGAGCAGTACTTC; cdr3_aa: CASRTGRYEQYF
j_call: TRBJ1-4; clone_size: .; d_call: TRBD1; v_call: TRBV7-9; cdr3_nt: TGTGCCAGCAGCTTAGCCCAAGTGGACAGGGTGGGTGAAAAACTGTTTTTT; cdr3_aa: CASSLAQVDRVGEKLFF
j_call: TRBJ1-4; clone_size: .; d_call: TRBD1; v_call: TRBV28; cdr3_nt: TGTGCCAGCAGGACAGGGGTAAATGAAAAACTGTTTTTT; cdr3_aa: CASRTGVNEKLFF
j_call: TRBJ1-2; clone_size: .; d_call: .; v_call: TRBV5-1; cdr3_nt: TGCGCCAGCAGCTTGGGTGCAGGGGCTTTCTATGGCTACACCTTC; cdr3_aa: CASSLGAGAFYGYTF
j_call: TRBJ2-1; clone_size: .; d_call: TRBD2; v_call: TRBV18; cdr3_nt: TGTGCCAGCTCACCCCAGCGGGGTGAGCAGTTCTTC; cdr3_aa: CASSPQRGEQFF
j_call: TRBJ1-1; clone_size: few; d_call: .; v_call: TRBV19; cdr3_nt: TGTGCCAGTAGTATAGCCGAGGGCAGGAACACTGAAGCTTTCTTT; cdr3_aa: CASSIAEGRNTEAFF
j_call: TRBJ1-3; clone_size: few; d_call: .; v_call: TRBV11-2; cdr3_nt: TGTGCCAGCAGCCAGGCCACAGTGCTCTCTGGAAACACCATATATTTT; cdr3_aa: CASSQATVLSGNTIYF
j_call: TRBJ2-5; clone_size: .; d_call: .; v_call: TRBV24-1; cdr3_nt: TGTGCCACCAGCCGGGGGTCACAAGCCGAGACCCAGTACTTC; cdr3_aa: CATSRGSQAETQYF
j_call: TRBJ1-2; clone_size: .; d_call: TRBD1; v_call: TRBV7-6; cdr3_nt: TGTGCCAGCAGCTCACGACAGGGAATGGACTATGGCTACACCTTC; cdr3_aa: CASSSRQGMDYGYTF
j_call: TRBJ1-1; clone_size: .; d_call: .; v_call: TRBV18; cdr3_nt: TGTGCCAGCTCAACGACATGGAACACTGAAGCTTTCTTT; cdr3_aa: CASSTTWNTEAFF
j_call: TRBJ2-7; clone_size: .; d_call: TRBD2; v_call: TRBV28; cdr3_nt: TGTGCCAGCAGTTTATACGGGAGGGCCTCCGAGCAGTACTTC; cdr3_aa: CASSLYGRASEQYF
j_call: TRBJ2-7; clone_size: .; d_call: TRBD2; v_call: TRBV19; cdr3_nt: TGTGCCAGTAGCCTACTAGCGGGAGGCTCCTACGAGCAGTACTTC; cdr3_aa: CASSLLAGGSYEQYF
j_call: TRBJ2-7; clone_size: .; d_call: TRBD2; v_call: TRBV3-1/TRBV3-2; cdr3_nt: TGTGCCAGCAGCCAAGACGGCGGGAGCATCTACGAGCAGTACTTC; cdr3_aa: CASSQDGGSIYEQYF
j_call: TRBJ1-1; clone_size: .; d_call: TRBD1; v_call: TRBV7-3; cdr3_nt: TGTGCCAGCAGCTTTGAAGGGGGCAACACTGAAGCTTTCTTT; cdr3_aa: CASSFEGGNTEAFF
j_call: TRBJ1-5; clone_size: .; d_call: .; v_call: TRBV4-2; cdr3_nt: TGTGCCAGCAGCCAAGATCAGGAACAGGGAAGGCCCCAGCATTTT; cdr3_aa: CASSQDQEQGRPQHF
j_call: TRBJ2-7; clone_size: once; d_call: TRBD1; v_call: TRBV5-1; cdr3_nt: TGCGCCAGCAGCTGGACAGGGTTATCCTACGAGCAGTACTTC; cdr3_aa: CASSWTGLSYEQYF
j_call: TRBJ2-5; clone_size: .; d_call: TRBD1; v_call: TRBV28; cdr3_nt: TGTGCCAGCAGTTTATTCTTCGGACAGGGTGGAGAGACCCAGTACTTC; cdr3_aa: CASSLFFGQGGETQYF
j_call: TRBJ1-5; clone_size: .; d_call: TRBD1; v_call: TRBV5-1; cdr3_nt: TGCGCCAGCAGCTTGGACCCCGACAGGGGAAATCAGCCCCAGCATTTT; cdr3_aa: CASSLDPDRGNQPQHF
j_call: TRBJ1-1; clone_size: .; d_call: TRBD1; v_call: TRBV7-9; cdr3_nt: TGTGCCAGCAGCTTAGGTCGACCGGGACAGGGGGCTAATGAAGCTTTCTTT; cdr3_aa: CASSLGRPGQGANEAFF
j_call: TRBJ1-2; clone_size: few; d_call: .; v_call: TRBV9; cdr3_nt: TGTGCCAGCAGCGTAAGCTCCAACTATGGCTACACCTTC; cdr3_aa: CASSVSSNYGYTF
j_call: TRBJ2-7; clone_size: once; d_call: TRBD2; v_call: TRBV27; cdr3_nt: TGTGCCAGCAGTTTTAGAGGGGCAGGACTAGCCTACGAGCAGTACTTC; cdr3_aa: CASSFRGAGLAYEQYF
j_call: TRBJ1-1; clone_size: .; d_call: .; v_call: TRBV12-3/TRBV12-4; cdr3_nt: TGTGCCAGCAGTAATCAGGGGAACACTGAAGCTTTCTTT; cdr3_aa: CASSNQGNTEAFF
j_call: TRBJ2-1; clone_size: once; d_call: .; v_call: TRBV19; cdr3_nt: TGTGCCAGTAGTATATTCCAAGCGGGTGGGGTCCGTGAGCAGTTCTTC; cdr3_aa: CASSIFQAGGVREQFF
j_call: TRBJ2-3; clone_size: .; d_call: TRBD2; v_call: TRBV14; cdr3_nt: TGTGCCAGCAGCCACATAAGCGGGAGGGATACGCAGTATTTT; cdr3_aa: CASSHISGRDTQYF
j_call: TRBJ2-7; clone_size: .; d_call: .; v_call: TRBV5-4; cdr3_nt: TGTGCCAGCAGCTCCCGGGACGGGAGCTACGAGCAGTACTTC; cdr3_aa: CASSSRDGSYEQYF
j_call: TRBJ1-3; clone_size: few; d_call: .; v_call: TRBV6-5; cdr3_nt: TGTGCCAGCCGAATCAGGGTTGCTGGAAACACCATATATTTT; cdr3_aa: CASRIRVAGNTIYF
j_call: TRBJ2-1; clone_size: .; d_call: .; v_call: TRBV19; cdr3_nt: TGTGCCAGTAGTATCCGGGACAACGACAATGAGCAGTTCTTC; cdr3_aa: CASSIRDNDNEQFF
j_call: TRBJ1-5; clone_size: .; d_call: .; v_call: TRBV5-1; cdr3_nt: TGCGCCAGCAGCTTGCAGGGAGGTAGCAATCAGCCCCAGCATTTT; cdr3_aa: CASSLQGGSNQPQHF
j_call: TRBJ2-1; clone_size: .; d_call: .; v_call: TRBV6-2/TRBV6-3; cdr3_nt: TGTGCCAGCAGTCGGGGGGCGACCTTCAATGAGCAGTTCTTC; cdr3_aa: CASSRGATFNEQFF
j_call: TRBJ1-1; clone_size: .; d_call: TRBD1; v_call: TRBV6-5; cdr3_nt: TGTGCCAGCAGTTGGGGACAGGGAGGGACTGAAGCTTTCTTT; cdr3_aa: CASSWGQGGTEAFF
j_call: TRBJ2-1; clone_size: .; d_call: .; v_call: TRBV28; cdr3_nt: TGTGCCAGCAGTCCGTCCTACAATGAGCAGTTCTTC; cdr3_aa: CASSPSYNEQFF
j_call: TRBJ1-1; clone_size: .; d_call: .; v_call: TRBV2; cdr3_nt: TGTGCCAGCACCGGGTTGAACACTGAAGCTTTCTTT; cdr3_aa: CASTGLNTEAFF
j_call: TRBJ1-5; clone_size: .; d_call: .; v_call: TRBV19; cdr3_nt: TGTGCCAGTAGGGAGAGGGCTGGCAATCAGCCCCAGCATTTT; cdr3_aa: CASRERAGNQPQHF
j_call: TRBJ1-2; clone_size: .; d_call: .; v_call: TRBV14; cdr3_nt: TGTGCCAGCAGCCTCTCAGGGAGGGGTGGCTACACCTTC; cdr3_aa: CASSLSGRGGYTF
j_call: TRBJ2-2; clone_size: .; d_call: .; v_call: TRBV24-1; cdr3_nt: TGTGCCACCAGTGATTTAGCAGGGTGGAGCACCGGGGAGCTGTTTTTT; cdr3_aa: CATSDLAGWSTGELFF
j_call: TRBJ1-4; clone_size: .; d_call: .; v_call: TRBV19; cdr3_nt: TGTGCCAGTAGCCCGGACAGTCCCACTAATGAAAAACTGTTTTTT; cdr3_aa: CASSPDSPTNEKLFF
j_call: TRBJ1-6; clone_size: .; d_call: TRBD1; v_call: TRBV6-5; cdr3_nt: TGTGCCAGCAGTTACATGGACAGGGAGTTTTCACCCCTCCACTTT; cdr3_aa: CASSYMDREFSPLHF
j_call: TRBJ2-2; clone_size: .; d_call: TRBD1; v_call: TRBV15; cdr3_nt: TGTGCCACCAGCAGAGTTGCAGGGGGCACCGGGGAGCTGTTTTTT; cdr3_aa: CATSRVAGGTGELFF
j_call: TRBJ2-7; clone_size: .; d_call: .; v_call: TRBV11-3; cdr3_nt: TGTGCCAGCAGGAAATTCACTCCCCCTGGGGCCCGGGAGCAGTACTTC; cdr3_aa: CASRKFTPPGAREQYF
j_call: TRBJ2-1; clone_size: .; d_call: TRBD2; v_call: TRBV5-1; cdr3_nt: TGCGCCAGCAGCTTGGGAGGCGGGAGTCCGCACAATGAGCAGTTCTTC; cdr3_aa: CASSLGGGSPHNEQFF
j_call: TRBJ1-3; clone_size: .; d_call: .; v_call: TRBV3-1/TRBV3-2; cdr3_nt: TGTGCCAGCAGCCAAGATATCGCAGGGGATGGAAACACCATATATTTT; cdr3_aa: CASSQDIAGDGNTIYF
j_call: TRBJ2-7; clone_size: once; d_call: .; v_call: TRBV30; cdr3_nt: TGTGCCTGGAGTGATCTAGCGAGGGAGCAGTACTTC; cdr3_aa: CAWSDLAREQYF
j_call: TRBJ2-2; clone_size: .; d_call: .; v_call: TRBV3-1/TRBV3-2; cdr3_nt: TGTGCCAGCAGCCAGCGGTCCGGGGGAAGCACCGGGGAGCTGTTTTTT; cdr3_aa: CASSQRSGGSTGELFF
j_call: TRBJ2-7; clone_size: .; d_call: .; v_call: TRBV6-4; cdr3_nt: TGTGCCAGCAGTGACTCCCCCCCAGGGGGGTCCTACGAGCAGTACTTC; cdr3_aa: CASSDSPPGGSYEQYF
j_call: TRBJ2-1; clone_size: .; d_call: .; v_call: TRBV7-2; cdr3_nt: TGTGCCAGCAGCTCCCTAGTTAGATCCCATGAGCAGTTCTTC; cdr3_aa: CASSSLVRSHEQFF
j_call: TRBJ1-4; clone_size: .; d_call: .; v_call: TRBV15; cdr3_nt: TGTGCCACCAGCAGAGTAACAGAAAGTAATGAAAAACTGTTTTTT; cdr3_aa: CATSRVTESNEKLFF
j_call: TRBJ1-6; clone_size: .; d_call: .; v_call: TRBV5-1; cdr3_nt: TGCGCCAGCAGCTTGGACGTTCGGGGGAATAATTCACCCCTCCACTTT; cdr3_aa: CASSLDVRGNNSPLHF
j_call: TRBJ1-3; clone_size: .; d_call: TRBD1; v_call: TRBV6-1; cdr3_nt: TGTGCCAGCAGTTGGACAGGGGTCGGAAACACCATATATTTT; cdr3_aa: CASSWTGVGNTIYF
j_call: TRBJ2-1; clone_size: .; d_call: .; v_call: TRBV9; cdr3_nt: TGTGCCAGCAGCGTAGCGGGGGACAATGAGCAGTTCTTC; cdr3_aa: CASSVAGDNEQFF
j_call: TRBJ1-1; clone_size: .; d_call: TRBD1; v_call: TRBV5-1; cdr3_nt: TGCGCCAGCAGCTTCTGGACAGGGTCCACTGAAGCTTTCTTT; cdr3_aa: CASSFWTGSTEAFF
j_call: TRBJ2-1; clone_size: once; d_call: TRBD2; v_call: TRBV6-5; cdr3_nt: TGTGCCAGCAGGAAACTAGCGGGAGGGTACAATGAGCAGTTCTTC; cdr3_aa: CASRKLAGGYNEQFF
j_call: TRBJ2-1; clone_size: .; d_call: .; v_call: TRBV14; cdr3_nt: TGTGCCAGCAGCCAACGGGGTCACCAGGTTGTGCAGTTCTTC; cdr3_aa: CASSQRGHQVVQFF
j_call: TRBJ2-1; clone_size: once; d_call: .; v_call: TRBV2; cdr3_nt: TGTGCCAGCGCCACGCGTCTAGTAAAATCCGACAATGAGCAGTTCTTC; cdr3_aa: CASATRLVKSDNEQFF
j_call: TRBJ2-7; clone_size: .; d_call: TRBD2; v_call: TRBV11-2; cdr3_nt: TGTGCCAGCAGCTTGGGACTAGCGGGAACCTACGAGCAGTACTTC; cdr3_aa: CASSLGLAGTYEQYF
j_call: TRBJ2-6; clone_size: .; d_call: TRBD1; v_call: TRBV18; cdr3_nt: TGTGCCAGCTCCAAAGGGGGACAGGGTCTCTCTGGGGCCAACGTCCTGACTTTC; cdr3_aa: CASSKGGQGLSGANVLTF